The clone carrying this T cell receptor (beta chain) came up once. Its antigen is still unknown. In the PCR, 60 Vbeta and 13 Jbeta primers were used. Method: immunoSEQ multiplex PCR; TCRdb's copy keeps in-frame clones and lacks some. Of around 180,000 clones detected, about four fifths appear once; the ten largest clones hold around 7%. The CDR3 extends over 18 amino acids. The ends were cut back, 1 base at V and 6 bases at J, with 22 bases in the middle. In germline, CDR1 is SGHRS, CDR2 YFSETQ. The sample originates from a study of cytomegalovirus exposure and HLA in healthy donors. General observations from the study: Data from an earlier analysis indicated that most TCR beta V segments were productive either about 87% or about 30% of the time. Upon later analysis, HLA-associated TCR beta chains proved more clonally expanded than other, equally common chains. It is likely that the observed cluster of highly shared sequence variants was a sequencing artifact. Analyses of presence and absence presupposed an approximately uniform sequencing depth across donors.

The sample consisted of PBMCs. V is TRBV5-1 and J is TRBJ1-4; TRBD1 is a possible D gene (6 bases). This clonotype was sampled from a young man in good health and CMV-seropositive. The CDR3 loop is CASSLIEQGIPPHEKLFF. The CDR3 DNA sequence: TGCGCCAGCAGCTTGATCGAACAGGGCATTCCACCGCATGAAAAACTGTTTTTT.